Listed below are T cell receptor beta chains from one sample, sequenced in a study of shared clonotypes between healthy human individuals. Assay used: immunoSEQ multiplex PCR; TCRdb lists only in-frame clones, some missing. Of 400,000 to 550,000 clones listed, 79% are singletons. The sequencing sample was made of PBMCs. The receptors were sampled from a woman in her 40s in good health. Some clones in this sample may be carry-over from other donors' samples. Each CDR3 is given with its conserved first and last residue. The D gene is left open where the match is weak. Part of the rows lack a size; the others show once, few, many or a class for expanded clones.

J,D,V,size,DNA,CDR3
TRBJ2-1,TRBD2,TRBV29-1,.,TGCAGCGTTGATCGGGCGGGAGGAGGGGATGAGCAGTTCTTC,CSVDRAGGGDEQFF
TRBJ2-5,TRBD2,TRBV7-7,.,TGTGCTAGCAGCTTAGGTGGCGGGAGCCAAGAGACCCAGTACTTC,CASSLGGGSQETQYF
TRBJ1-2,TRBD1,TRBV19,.,TGTGCCAGTAGTGAGGCCGGGACAGGGAACTATGGCTACACCTTC,CASSEAGTGNYGYTF
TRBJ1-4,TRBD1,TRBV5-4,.,TGTGCCAGCAGTTCGTTGACAGGGGAGAATGAAAAACTGTTTTTT,CASSSLTGENEKLFF
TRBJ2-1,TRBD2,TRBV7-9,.,TGTGCCTGCCCGGGCGGGGGGTCCTACAATGAGCAGTTCTTC,CACPGGGSYNEQFF
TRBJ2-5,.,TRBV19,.,TGTGCCAGTAGTCAGGGTGCACAAGAGACCCAGTACTTC,CASSQGAQETQYF
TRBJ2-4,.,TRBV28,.,TGTGCCAGCAGTTTAAGGCAGCTTGTCCCAAAAGCCAAAAACATTCAGTACTTC,CASSLRQLVPKAKNIQYF
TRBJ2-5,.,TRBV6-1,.,TGTGCCAGCAGTGAACTGGCAGGAGGAGGTGAGACCCAGTACTTC,CASSELAGGGETQYF
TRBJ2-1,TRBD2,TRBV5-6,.,TGTGCCAGCACTAGCGGGAGAAATGAGCAGTTCTTC,CASTSGRNEQFF
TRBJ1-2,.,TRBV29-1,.,TGCAGCGTATCGGGGTGGGCCAGGGGAGGTGATGGCTACACCTTC,CSVSGWARGGDGYTF
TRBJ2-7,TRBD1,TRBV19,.,TGTGCCAGTAGTCTGAGACAGGGTGAGGATGTCTGGGCCTACGAGCAGTACTTC,CASSLRQGEDVWAYEQYF
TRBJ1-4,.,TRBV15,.,TGTGCCACCAGCAGAGCAGGGACATTCCGTTTACGACGGAAACTGTTTTTT,CATSRAGTFRLRRKLFF
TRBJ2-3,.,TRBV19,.,TGTGCCAGTAGTACCGGCGGGCATGAAACAGATACGCAGTATTTT,CASSTGGHETDTQYF
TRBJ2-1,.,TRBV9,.,TGTGCCAGCAGCGTAGTTGGGAGCTCCTACAATGAGCAGTTCTTC,CASSVVGSSYNEQFF
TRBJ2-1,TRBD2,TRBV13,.,TGTGCCAGCAGCTTTGGGGGGGAGACTTCAAATGAGCAGTTCTTC,CASSFGGETSNEQFF
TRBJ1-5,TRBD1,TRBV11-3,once,TGTGCCAGCAGCTTAGATCCGGGGACAGCTAGCAATCAGCCCCAGCATTTT,CASSLDPGTASNQPQHF
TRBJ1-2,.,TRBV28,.,TGTGCCAGCCGCCGCGAGGGCCACTATGGCTACACCTTC,CASRREGHYGYTF
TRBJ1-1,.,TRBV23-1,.,TGCGCCAGCAGTCAATCGTCCAAGAACACTGAAGCTTTCTTT,CASSQSSKNTEAFF
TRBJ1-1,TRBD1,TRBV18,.,TGTGCCAGCTCACCCTCGGAGGGGGCCCTAGGACCACCATTCTTT,CASSPSEGALGPPFF
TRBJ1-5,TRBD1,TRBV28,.,TGTGCCGGAGGGACAGATAGCAATCAGCCCCAGCATTTT,CAGGTDSNQPQHF
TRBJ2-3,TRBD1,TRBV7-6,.,TGTGCCAGCAGCCTAGGTGACAGGGATAGGCAGTATTTT,CASSLGDRDRQYF
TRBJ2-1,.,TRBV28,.,TGTGCCAGCAGAGTCCGGAATGAGCAGTTCTTC,CASRVRNEQFF
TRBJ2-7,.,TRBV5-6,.,TGTGCCAGCAGCTCCCGGGAGCCCCTCGACGAGCAGTACTTC,CASSSREPLDEQYF
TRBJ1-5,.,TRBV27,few,TGTGCCAGCAGGGAGTTGGGGAATCAGCCCCAGCATTTT,CASRELGNQPQHF
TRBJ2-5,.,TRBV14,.,TGTGCCAGCAGCAGGGAGCGGCGGGAGACCCAGTACTTC,CASSRERRETQYF
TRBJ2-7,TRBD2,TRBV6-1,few,TGTGCCAGCACCTATAGCGGGTCTTCCTACGAGCAGTACTTC,CASTYSGSSYEQYF
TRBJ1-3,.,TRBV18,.,TGTGCCAGCTCACCGGGGGGCACACTCTCTGGAAACACCATATATTTT,CASSPGGTLSGNTIYF
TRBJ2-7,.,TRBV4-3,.,TGCGCCAGCAGCCAAGGCGTTATAACTAGTTGGAGCTTCTACGAGCAGTACTTC,CASSQGVITSWSFYEQYF
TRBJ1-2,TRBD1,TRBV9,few,TGTGCCAGCAGCCAAGGACAGGGCTATGGCTACACCTTC,CASSQGQGYGYTF
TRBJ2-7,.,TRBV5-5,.,TGTGCCAGCAGCTTGGTAGAGAGGTCCTACGAGCAGTACTTC,CASSLVERSYEQYF
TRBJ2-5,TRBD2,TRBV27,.,TGTGCCAGCAGCCTAGCGGGCTCGGAGACCCAGTACTTC,CASSLAGSETQYF
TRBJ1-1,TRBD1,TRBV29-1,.,TGCAGCGTTGTCGGACAGGGGGGAAGGATGAACACTGAAGCTTTCTTT,CSVVGQGGRMNTEAFF